This is a list of T cell receptor beta chains from one sample in a study of cytomegalovirus exposure and HLA in healthy donors. TCRdb's copy holds only in-frame clones and misses some; the assay was immunoSEQ multiplex PCR. The sample has around 190,000 clones, around 73% seen once; the top ten hold less than 3%. What was sequenced was PBMCs. The source is a woman aged 30 to 39 in good health and CMV-seronegative. The CDR3 runs from the conserved cysteine through the conserved F or W. Fields, in order: V gene, clone size, CDR3 length, J gene, D gene, CDR3 protein, CDR3 DNA. The D gene is left open where the match is weak. Expanded clones get a size class; other rows say once, few or many, or leave the size out.

V gene: TRBV4-1
clone size: .
CDR3 length: 16
J gene: TRBJ1-4
D gene: TRBD1
CDR3 protein: CASSQFGDRVPEKLFF
CDR3 DNA: TGCGCCAGCAGCCAATTTGGGGACAGGGTGCCTGAAAAACTGTTTTTT

V gene: TRBV9
clone size: .
CDR3 length: 15
J gene: TRBJ2-7
D gene: TRBD2
CDR3 protein: CASSVGSGGDYEQYF
CDR3 DNA: TGTGCCAGCAGCGTAGGTAGCGGGGGCGATTACGAGCAGTACTTC

V gene: TRBV5-5
clone size: once
CDR3 length: 15
J gene: TRBJ2-7
D gene: .
CDR3 protein: CASSSDYFVRYEQYF
CDR3 DNA: TGTGCCAGCAGCTCGGACTATTTTGTTCGCTACGAGCAGTACTTC

V gene: TRBV20-1
clone size: .
CDR3 length: 10
J gene: TRBJ2-3
D gene: .
CDR3 protein: CSALTDTQYF
CDR3 DNA: TGCAGTGCTCTCACAGATACGCAGTATTTT

V gene: TRBV10-3
clone size: .
CDR3 length: 17
J gene: TRBJ2-5
D gene: .
CDR3 protein: CAISEDGGRDPRETQYF
CDR3 DNA: TGTGCCATCAGTGAAGATGGGGGCAGGGACCCCAGGGAGACCCAGTACTTC

V gene: TRBV5-4
clone size: .
CDR3 length: 14
J gene: TRBJ1-2
D gene: .
CDR3 protein: CASSWGGAFYGYTF
CDR3 DNA: TGTGCCAGCAGCTGGGGGGGGGCCTTCTATGGCTACACCTTC

V gene: TRBV28
clone size: .
CDR3 length: 15
J gene: TRBJ2-4
D gene: .
CDR3 protein: CASSFPPGMGNIQYF
CDR3 DNA: TGTGCCAGCAGTTTCCCTCCGGGGATGGGAAACATTCAGTACTTC

V gene: TRBV19
clone size: .
CDR3 length: 15
J gene: TRBJ2-1
D gene: TRBD2
CDR3 protein: CASRRSGGAVDEQFF
CDR3 DNA: TGTGCCAGTAGGCGTAGCGGGGGGGCCGTCGATGAGCAGTTCTTC

V gene: TRBV5-8
clone size: .
CDR3 length: 14
J gene: TRBJ1-1
D gene: .
CDR3 protein: CASRTGRGNTEAFF
CDR3 DNA: TGTGCCAGCAGAACCGGGCGGGGGAACACTGAAGCTTTCTTT

V gene: TRBV6-5
clone size: .
CDR3 length: 15
J gene: TRBJ2-5
D gene: .
CDR3 protein: CASSFRPGNPLAQYF
CDR3 DNA: TGTGCCAGCAGTTTTCGACCGGGAAATCCCCTCGCCCAGTACTTC

V gene: TRBV7-8
clone size: .
CDR3 length: 18
J gene: TRBJ2-2
D gene: TRBD1
CDR3 protein: CASSSDRSGQGSTGELFF
CDR3 DNA: TGTGCCAGCAGCTCCGACCGGAGTGGACAGGGCAGCACCGGGGAGCTGTTTTTT

V gene: TRBV7-3
clone size: .
CDR3 length: 13
J gene: TRBJ1-2
D gene: .
CDR3 protein: CASSLGGNYGYTF
CDR3 DNA: TGTGCCAGCAGCTTAGGGGGGAACTATGGCTACACCTTC

V gene: TRBV5-1
clone size: .
CDR3 length: 14
J gene: TRBJ1-2
D gene: TRBD1
CDR3 protein: CASSPTGTGRGYTF
CDR3 DNA: TGCGCCAGCAGCCCGACGGGGACAGGGAGGGGCTACACCTTC

V gene: TRBV13
clone size: few
CDR3 length: 13
J gene: TRBJ2-7
D gene: .
CDR3 protein: CASSLAGTYEQYF
CDR3 DNA: TGTGCCAGCAGCTTAGCGGGGACCTACGAGCAGTACTTC

V gene: TRBV6-5
clone size: .
CDR3 length: 13
J gene: TRBJ1-2
D gene: .
CDR3 protein: CASRLTTNYGYTF
CDR3 DNA: TGTGCCAGCAGGCTAACTACTAACTATGGCTACACCTTC

V gene: TRBV5-4
clone size: once
CDR3 length: 15
J gene: TRBJ2-3
D gene: .
CDR3 protein: CASSLAGAHTDTQYF
CDR3 DNA: TGTGCCAGCAGCTTGGCAGGGGCCCACACAGATACGCAGTATTTT

V gene: TRBV4-2
clone size: .
CDR3 length: 16
J gene: TRBJ2-1
D gene: TRBD2
CDR3 protein: CASSQGGGRHYNEQFF
CDR3 DNA: TGTGCCAGCAGCCAAGGAGGCGGGAGACACTACAATGAGCAGTTCTTC

V gene: TRBV4-1
clone size: .
CDR3 length: 17
J gene: TRBJ2-2
D gene: .
CDR3 protein: CASSHSPTEANTGELFF
CDR3 DNA: TGCGCCAGCAGCCATAGCCCGACAGAGGCGAACACCGGGGAGCTGTTTTTT

V gene: TRBV27
clone size: .
CDR3 length: 16
J gene: TRBJ1-3
D gene: TRBD1
CDR3 protein: CASSPDRAPSGNTIYF
CDR3 DNA: TGTGCCAGCAGTCCCGACAGGGCGCCGTCTGGAAACACCATATATTTT

V gene: TRBV5-1
clone size: few
CDR3 length: 16
J gene: TRBJ2-5
D gene: .
CDR3 protein: CASSFRQGGGQETQYF
CDR3 DNA: TGCGCCAGCAGCTTCAGGCAGGGAGGAGGCCAAGAGACCCAGTACTTC

V gene: TRBV10-2
clone size: .
CDR3 length: 12
J gene: TRBJ2-3
D gene: .
CDR3 protein: CATVKRGDTQYF
CDR3 DNA: TGCGCCACGGTGAAAAGGGGGGATACGCAGTATTTT

V gene: TRBV6-1
clone size: .
CDR3 length: 13
J gene: TRBJ1-2
D gene: .
CDR3 protein: CASRPPQNYGYTF
CDR3 DNA: TGTGCCAGCAGACCCCCCCAGAACTATGGCTACACCTTC

V gene: TRBV9
clone size: .
CDR3 length: 15
J gene: TRBJ2-3
D gene: .
CDR3 protein: CASSVGAPLLDTQYF
CDR3 DNA: TGTGCCAGCAGCGTAGGAGCCCCCCTTCTGGATACGCAGTATTTT

V gene: TRBV4-2
clone size: few
CDR3 length: 17
J gene: TRBJ2-5
D gene: .
CDR3 protein: CASSQDQAASADGTQYF
CDR3 DNA: TGTGCCAGCAGCCAAGATCAAGCGGCTAGCGCGGATGGGACCCAGTACTTC

V gene: TRBV11-2
clone size: .
CDR3 length: 13
J gene: TRBJ1-2
D gene: .
CDR3 protein: CASSLGGLYGYTF
CDR3 DNA: TGTGCCAGCAGCTTAGGCGGGCTCTATGGCTACACCTTC

V gene: TRBV5-6
clone size: few
CDR3 length: 17
J gene: TRBJ2-7
D gene: TRBD1
CDR3 protein: CASSLEGTGGVFSEQYF
CDR3 DNA: TGTGCCAGCAGCTTGGAAGGGACAGGGGGCGTTTTTTCCGAGCAGTACTTC

V gene: TRBV25-1
clone size: .
CDR3 length: 15
J gene: TRBJ2-5
D gene: .
CDR3 protein: CASGESITGRGTQYF
CDR3 DNA: TGTGCCAGCGGTGAATCTATAACAGGGAGGGGGACCCAGTACTTC

V gene: TRBV19
clone size: .
CDR3 length: 14
J gene: TRBJ2-7
D gene: TRBD2
CDR3 protein: CASSSLAGSYEQYF
CDR3 DNA: TGTGCCAGTAGTAGCCTAGCGGGGAGCTACGAGCAGTACTTC

V gene: TRBV19
clone size: once
CDR3 length: 13
J gene: TRBJ1-1
D gene: .
CDR3 protein: CASREGVWAEAFF
CDR3 DNA: TGTGCCAGTCGTGAAGGGGTATGGGCTGAAGCTTTCTTT

V gene: TRBV6-1
clone size: .
CDR3 length: 15
J gene: TRBJ1-1
D gene: .
CDR3 protein: CASSEAPGTSCGAFF
CDR3 DNA: TGTGCCAGCAGTGAAGCTCCGGGGACATCATGCGGAGCTTTCTTT

V gene: TRBV28
clone size: .
CDR3 length: 15
J gene: TRBJ1-5
D gene: TRBD1
CDR3 protein: CASSLLTGEGQPQHF
CDR3 DNA: TGTGCCAGCAGCCTATTGACAGGGGAGGGTCAGCCCCAGCATTTT

V gene: TRBV7-9
clone size: once
CDR3 length: 14
J gene: TRBJ1-3
D gene: TRBD1
CDR3 protein: CASSWDRAGNTIYF
CDR3 DNA: TGTGCCAGCAGCTGGGACAGGGCTGGAAACACCATATATTTT

V gene: TRBV5-8
clone size: .
CDR3 length: 16
J gene: TRBJ1-5
D gene: TRBD1
CDR3 protein: CASSLAPGQGGKPQHF
CDR3 DNA: TGTGCCAGCAGCTTGGCCCCGGGACAGGGGGGTAAGCCCCAGCATTTT

V gene: TRBV7-2
clone size: .
CDR3 length: 15
J gene: TRBJ2-7
D gene: TRBD2
CDR3 protein: CASSSKAGGPYEQYF
CDR3 DNA: TGTGCCAGCAGCTCGAAAGCGGGAGGGCCCTACGAGCAGTACTTC

V gene: TRBV6-5
clone size: .
CDR3 length: 15
J gene: TRBJ2-7
D gene: TRBD1
CDR3 protein: CASSVRDRGPYEQYF
CDR3 DNA: TGTGCCAGCAGTGTCCGGGACAGGGGACCCTACGAGCAGTACTTC

V gene: TRBV4-1
clone size: .
CDR3 length: 15
J gene: TRBJ2-7
D gene: .
CDR3 protein: CASSQDRKQFDEQYF
CDR3 DNA: TGCGCCAGCAGCCAAGATAGGAAACAGTTCGACGAGCAGTACTTC

V gene: TRBV28
clone size: once
CDR3 length: 12
J gene: TRBJ2-7
D gene: .
CDR3 protein: CASSFPAYEQYF
CDR3 DNA: TGTGCCAGCAGTTTCCCAGCCTACGAGCAGTACTTC

V gene: TRBV7-2
clone size: .
CDR3 length: 15
J gene: TRBJ2-7
D gene: TRBD1
CDR3 protein: CASGLQGALLYEQYF
CDR3 DNA: TGTGCCAGCGGCCTACAGGGGGCGCTGCTGTACGAGCAGTACTTC

V gene: TRBV5-1
clone size: .
CDR3 length: 13
J gene: TRBJ1-1
D gene: .
CDR3 protein: CASSLRGNTEAFF
CDR3 DNA: TGCGCCAGCAGCTTGAGGGGGAACACTGAAGCTTTCTTT

V gene: TRBV6-1
clone size: .
CDR3 length: 14
J gene: TRBJ2-7
D gene: .
CDR3 protein: CASSVTGISYEQYF
CDR3 DNA: TGTGCCAGCAGTGTCACAGGTATCTCCTACGAGCAGTACTTC

V gene: TRBV4-2
clone size: .
CDR3 length: 14
J gene: TRBJ2-3
D gene: .
CDR3 protein: CASSHYQRGDTQYF
CDR3 DNA: TGTGCCAGCAGCCACTATCAACGGGGAGATACGCAGTATTTT

V gene: TRBV25-1
clone size: .
CDR3 length: 16
J gene: TRBJ2-3
D gene: .
CDR3 protein: CASSSRGEGGMRTQYF
CDR3 DNA: TGTGCCAGCAGTAGTAGGGGAGAAGGCGGGATGCGAACGCAGTATTTT

V gene: TRBV6-6
clone size: few
CDR3 length: 12
J gene: TRBJ1-2
D gene: .
CDR3 protein: CASSGVDYGYTF
CDR3 DNA: TGTGCCAGCAGCGGAGTTGACTATGGCTACACCTTC

V gene: TRBV9
clone size: .
CDR3 length: 16
J gene: TRBJ2-3
D gene: TRBD2
CDR3 protein: CASSVSGGASTDTQYF
CDR3 DNA: TGTGCCAGCAGCGTGAGCGGGGGAGCTAGCACAGATACGCAGTATTTT